These 9 T cell receptor beta chains were all obtained from the same sample, sequenced in a study of graft-versus-host responses after intestinal transplantation (dated by TCRdb to the early 2020s). Receptor amplification or capture employed the immunoSEQ multiplex PCR assay. This is the immuneACCESS table as TCRdb keeps it, with only in-frame sequences that have V and J called. A part of the clones is gone; compared with another copy, unresolved V genes explain less than half, and the rest is unexplained. The sample table contains about 26,000 clones; only one count was recorded for 82% of them. The ten largest clones represent roughly 0.7% of the sample. This specimen's time point label, per the study, means: cells obtained before transplantation from donor or recipient. Their recognized antigens are unknown. The sequencing used unstimulated CD4+ T cells sorted from spleen or lymph node cells, collected before intestinal transplant. These receptors came from a human donor who received an intestinal transplant.

This sequence joins TRBV10-1 and TRBJ1-1; the match to TRBD1 covers 7 bases. Trimming cost V 4 bases and J 6 bases; bases outside gene matches: 5. The CDR3 covers 13 residues. The germline V gene has CDR1 WNHNN and CDR2 SYGVQD (reference sequence). CDR3 region: CASSVAGTAEAFF. Here the CDR3 DNA reads TGCGCCAGCAGTGTAGCCGGGACAGCTGAAGCTTTCTTT.

The CDR3 sequence is CASRRTRTDTQYF. DNA for the CDR3: TGTGCCAGCAGACGAACACGCACAGATACGCAGTATTTT. V usage is TRBV14 and J usage is TRBJ2-3; unclear D gene. Germline-derived CDR1 and CDR2 are SGHDN and FVKESK. V shed 6 bases and J shed 1 base, with 8 bases lying between them. There are 13 residues in the CDR3.

The chain links TRBV5-4 to TRBJ2-2; TRBD2 matches at 12 bases. This CDR3 has 20 residues. Per germline, CDR1 SGHNT and CDR2 YYREEE (reference sequence). Trimming cost V 4 bases and J 4 bases; bases outside gene matches: 17. The CDR3: CASSNLPGLAGLSSTGELFF. The CDR3 coding sequence is TGTGCCAGCAGCAACCTCCCGGGACTAGCGGGCTTATCGAGCACCGGGGAGCTGTTTTTT.

The chain recombines TRBV19 with TRBJ2-7; D gene unclear. This CDR3 has 14 amino acids. Trimming took 5 bases from V and 1 from J, leaving 12 bases between them. Germline assignment: CDR1 LNHDA and CDR2 SQIVND (reference sequence). DNA of the CDR3: TGTGCCAGTAGTCCCCGGATCCATTCCTACGAGCAGTACTTC. Its translation: CASSPRIHSYEQYF.

The chain is built from TRBV30 and TRBJ2-3, with 7 bases aligning to TRBD1. V lost 0 bases to trimming and J lost 1 base; unmatched junction nucleotides: 4. The CDR3 is 15 residues long. CDR1 is GTSNPN and CDR2 is SVGIG in the germline V gene (reference sequence). The CDR3 nucleotides read TGTGCCTGGAGTGTACCCACAGGGGGCACAGATACGCAGTATTTT. It codes for CAWSVPTGGTDTQYF.

This clone was observed a single time. The J gene is TRBJ2-1, the V gene TRBV7-3; 7 bases fit TRBD2. V shed 1 base and J 8 bases; nucleotides not matched to a gene: 8. This CDR3 is 15 amino acids long. Germline V gene data show CDR1 as SGHTA and CDR2 as FQGTGA. In nucleotides, the CDR3 is TGTGCCAGCAGCTTAAGGGGGACTAAGTACGATGAGCAGTTCTTC. Translating it yields CASSLRGTKYDEQFF.

The chain carries TRBV5-1 and TRBJ2-3, with 8 bases lining up with TRBD1. CDR1 and CDR2 from the germline V gene are SGHRS and YFSETQ. V lost 4 bases and J lost 0; bases outside the gene matches: 7. The CDR3 spans 16 residues. In DNA, the CDR3 is TGCGCCAGCAGCCACGGCACAGGGGGAAGCACAGATACGCAGTATTTT. Its protein product is CASSHGTGGSTDTQYF.

J is TRBJ2-5 and V is TRBV5-1; 11 nucleotides agree with TRBD2. The trim removed 4 bases at V and 3 bases at J, leaving 8 bases unmatched. The CDR3 sequence is 16 residues long. Germline V gives CDR1 SGHRS, CDR2 YFSETQ. This CDR3 reads CASSLSVAGGEETQYF. The CDR3 nucleotides read TGCGCCAGCAGCCTGTCCGTAGCGGGAGGGGAAGAGACCCAGTACTTC. Variable domain in full (rest from reference TRBV5-1 and TRBJ2-5): KAGVTQTPRYLIKTRGQQVTLSCSPISGHRSVSWYQQTPGQGLQFLFEYFSETQRNKGNFPGRFSGRQFSNSRSEMNVSTLELGDSALYLCASSLSVAGGEETQYFGPGTRLLVL.

This chain connects TRBV30 to TRBJ1-2; weak D call: TRBD1 (5 bases). Germline loops: CDR1 GTSNPN, CDR2 SVGIG (reference sequence). V gave up 2 bases and J gave up 6 bases, with 19 bases separating them. CDR3 length: 15 amino acids. The CDR3, as DNA: TGTGCCTGGAGTCATGTTAAGGGGACTCTGAATGGCTACACCTTC. Amino acids: CAWSHVKGTLNGYTF.